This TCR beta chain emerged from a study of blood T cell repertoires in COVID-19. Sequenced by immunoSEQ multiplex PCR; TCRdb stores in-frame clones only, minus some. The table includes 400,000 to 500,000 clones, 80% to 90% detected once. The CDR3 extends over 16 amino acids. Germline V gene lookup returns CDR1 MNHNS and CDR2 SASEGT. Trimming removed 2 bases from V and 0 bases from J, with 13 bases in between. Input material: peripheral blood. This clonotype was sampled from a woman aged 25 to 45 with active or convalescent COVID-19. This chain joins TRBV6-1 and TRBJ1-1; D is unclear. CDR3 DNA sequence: TGTGCCAGCAGTGAAAAGGAGGTTTACATGAACACTGAAGCTTTCTTT. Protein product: CASSEKEVYMNTEAFF.